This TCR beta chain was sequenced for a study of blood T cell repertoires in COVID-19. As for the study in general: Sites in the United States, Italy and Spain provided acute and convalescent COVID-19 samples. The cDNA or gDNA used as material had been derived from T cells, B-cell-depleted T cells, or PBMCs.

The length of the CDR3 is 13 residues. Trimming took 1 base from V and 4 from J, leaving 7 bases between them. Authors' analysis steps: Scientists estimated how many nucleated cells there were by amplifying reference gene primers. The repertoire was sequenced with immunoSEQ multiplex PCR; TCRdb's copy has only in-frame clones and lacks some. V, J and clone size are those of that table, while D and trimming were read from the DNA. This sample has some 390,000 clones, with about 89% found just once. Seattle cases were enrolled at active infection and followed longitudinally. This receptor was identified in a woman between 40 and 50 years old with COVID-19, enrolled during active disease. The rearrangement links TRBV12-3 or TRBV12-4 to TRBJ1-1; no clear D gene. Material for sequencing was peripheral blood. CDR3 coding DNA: TGTGCCAGCAGTTTAGTAGGAGGCACTGAAGCTTTCTTT. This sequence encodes CASSLVGGTEAFF.